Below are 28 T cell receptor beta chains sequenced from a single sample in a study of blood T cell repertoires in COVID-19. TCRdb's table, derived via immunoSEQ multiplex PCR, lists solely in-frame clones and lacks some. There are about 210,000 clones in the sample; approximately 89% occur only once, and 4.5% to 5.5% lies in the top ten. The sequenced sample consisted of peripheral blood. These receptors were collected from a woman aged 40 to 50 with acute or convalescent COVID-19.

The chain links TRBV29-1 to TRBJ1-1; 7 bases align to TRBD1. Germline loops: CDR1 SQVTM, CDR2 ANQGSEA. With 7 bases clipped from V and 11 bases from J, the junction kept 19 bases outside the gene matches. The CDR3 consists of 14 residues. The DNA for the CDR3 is TGCAGCGCCATCCTCTCCCGGGACAGAGCTAGGGCTTTCTTT. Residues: CSAILSRDRARAFF. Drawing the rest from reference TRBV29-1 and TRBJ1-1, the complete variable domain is SAVISQKPSRDICQRGTSLTIQCQVDSQVTMMFWYRQQPGQSLTLIATANQGSEATYESGFVIDKFPISRPNLTFSTLTVSNMSPEDSSIYLCSAILSRDRARAFFGQGTRLTVV.

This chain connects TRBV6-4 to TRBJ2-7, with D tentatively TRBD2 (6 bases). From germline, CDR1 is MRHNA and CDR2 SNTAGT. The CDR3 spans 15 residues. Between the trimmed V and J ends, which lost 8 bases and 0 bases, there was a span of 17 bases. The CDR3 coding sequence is TGTGCCAGCGTAAGACTTCGGGACTCCTCCTACGAGCAGTACGTC. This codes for CASVRLRDSSYEQYV.

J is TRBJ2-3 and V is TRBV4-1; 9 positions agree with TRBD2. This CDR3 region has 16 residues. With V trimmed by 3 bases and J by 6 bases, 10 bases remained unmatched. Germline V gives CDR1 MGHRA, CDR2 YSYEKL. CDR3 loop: CASSQGLATGRDTQYF. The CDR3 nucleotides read TGCGCCAGCAGCCAGGGACTAGCTACCGGGAGGGATACGCAGTATTTT.

This chain's CDR3 is CASSQPGQAPLTEAFF. In DNA form, the CDR3 reads TGTGCCAGCAGCCAACCGGGACAGGCTCCACTCACTGAAGCTTTCTTT. The chain links TRBV3-1 (or the pseudogene TRBV3-2) to TRBJ1-1; 8 nucleotides align to TRBD1. The V segment lost 2 bases and the J segment 4 bases; nucleotides outside the gene matches: 9. The CDR3 length is 16 residues. Germline V gene lookup returns CDR1 LGHDT and CDR2 YNNKEL (reference sequence).

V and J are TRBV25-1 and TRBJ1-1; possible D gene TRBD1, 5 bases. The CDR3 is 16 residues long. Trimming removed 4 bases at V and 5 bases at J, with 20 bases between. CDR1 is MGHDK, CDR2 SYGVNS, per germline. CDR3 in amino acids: CASSAMEGRWGTEAFF. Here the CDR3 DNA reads TGTGCCAGCAGTGCGATGGAGGGAAGGTGGGGGACTGAAGCTTTCTTT.

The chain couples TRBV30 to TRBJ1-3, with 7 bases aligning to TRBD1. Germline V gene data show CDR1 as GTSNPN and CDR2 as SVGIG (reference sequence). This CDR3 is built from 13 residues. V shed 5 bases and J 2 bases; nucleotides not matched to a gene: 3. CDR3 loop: CAWSTGAGNTIYF. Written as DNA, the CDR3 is TGTGCCTGGTCTACAGGGGCTGGAAACACCATATATTTT.

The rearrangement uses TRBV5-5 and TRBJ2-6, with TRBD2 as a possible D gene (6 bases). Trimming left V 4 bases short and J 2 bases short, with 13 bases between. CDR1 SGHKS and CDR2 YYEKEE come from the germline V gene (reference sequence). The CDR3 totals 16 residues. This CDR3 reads CASSHPGGAGANVLTF. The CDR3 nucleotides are TGTGCCAGCAGCCACCCTGGAGGGGCTGGGGCCAACGTCCTGACTTTC.

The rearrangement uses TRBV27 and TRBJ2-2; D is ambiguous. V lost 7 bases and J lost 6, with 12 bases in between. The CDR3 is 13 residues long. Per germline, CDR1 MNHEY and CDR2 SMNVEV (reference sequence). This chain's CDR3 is CASTPSSSGELFF. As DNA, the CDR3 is TGTGCCAGCACCCCAAGTAGTTCCGGGGAGCTGTTTTTT.

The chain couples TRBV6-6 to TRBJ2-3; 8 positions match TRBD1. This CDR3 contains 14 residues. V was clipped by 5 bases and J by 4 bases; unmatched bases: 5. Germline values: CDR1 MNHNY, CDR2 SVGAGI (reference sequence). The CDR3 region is CASSLQGASDTQYF. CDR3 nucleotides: TGTGCCAGCAGTCTCCAGGGGGCATCAGATACGCAGTATTTT.

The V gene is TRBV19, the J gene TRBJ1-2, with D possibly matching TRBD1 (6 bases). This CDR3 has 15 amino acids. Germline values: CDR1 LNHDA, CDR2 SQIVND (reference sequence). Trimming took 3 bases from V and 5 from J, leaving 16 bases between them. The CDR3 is CASSIARGARYGYTF. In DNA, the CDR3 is TGTGCCAGTAGTATTGCGCGGGGGGCAAGGTATGGCTACACCTTC.

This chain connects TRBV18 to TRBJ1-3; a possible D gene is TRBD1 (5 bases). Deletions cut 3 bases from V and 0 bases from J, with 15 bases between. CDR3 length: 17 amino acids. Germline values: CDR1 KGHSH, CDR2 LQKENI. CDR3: CASSPSPGGDSGNTIYF. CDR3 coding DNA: TGTGCCAGCTCACCCTCCCCCGGGGGGGACTCTGGAAACACCATATATTTT.

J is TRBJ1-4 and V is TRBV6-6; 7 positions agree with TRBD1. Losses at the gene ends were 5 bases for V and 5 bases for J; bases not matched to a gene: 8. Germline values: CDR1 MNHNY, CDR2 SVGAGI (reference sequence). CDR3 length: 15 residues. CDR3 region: CASSQTGASNEKLFF. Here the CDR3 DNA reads TGTGCCAGCAGTCAAACAGGGGCCTCCAATGAAAAACTGTTTTTT.

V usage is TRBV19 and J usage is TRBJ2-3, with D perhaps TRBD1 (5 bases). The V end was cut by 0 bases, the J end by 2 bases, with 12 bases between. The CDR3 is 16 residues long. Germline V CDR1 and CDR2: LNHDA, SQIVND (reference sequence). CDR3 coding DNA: TGTGCCAGTAGTATAGATCATGACAGCCACACAGATACGCAGTATTTT. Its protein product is CASSIDHDSHTDTQYF. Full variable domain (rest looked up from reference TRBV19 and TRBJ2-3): DGGITQSPKYLFRKEGQNVTLSCEQNLNHDAMYWYRQDPGQGLRLIYYSQIVNDFQKGDIAEGYSVSREKKESFPLTVTSAQKNPTAFYLCASSIDHDSHTDTQYFGPGTRLTVL.

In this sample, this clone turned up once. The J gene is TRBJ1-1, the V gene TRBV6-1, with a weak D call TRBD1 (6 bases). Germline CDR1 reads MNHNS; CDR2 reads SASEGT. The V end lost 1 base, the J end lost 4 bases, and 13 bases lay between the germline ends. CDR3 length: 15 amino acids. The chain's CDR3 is CASSEEGVGGTEAFF. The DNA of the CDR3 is TGTGCCAGCAGTGAAGAGGGGGTAGGAGGCACTGAAGCTTTCTTT.

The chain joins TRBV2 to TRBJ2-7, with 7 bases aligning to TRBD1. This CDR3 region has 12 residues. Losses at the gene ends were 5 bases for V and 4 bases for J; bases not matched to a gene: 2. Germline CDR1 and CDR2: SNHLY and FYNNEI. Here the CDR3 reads CASSLQGYEQYV. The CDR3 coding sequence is TGTGCCAGCAGTCTACAGGGGTACGAGCAGTACGTC.

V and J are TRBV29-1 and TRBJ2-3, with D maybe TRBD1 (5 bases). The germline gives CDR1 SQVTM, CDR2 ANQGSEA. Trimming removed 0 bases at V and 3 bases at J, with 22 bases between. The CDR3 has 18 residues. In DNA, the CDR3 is TGCAGCGTTGAAGATCGGCGAAGGGGCCTGAGGCTGACAGATACGCAGTATTTT. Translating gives CSVEDRRRGLRLTDTQYF.

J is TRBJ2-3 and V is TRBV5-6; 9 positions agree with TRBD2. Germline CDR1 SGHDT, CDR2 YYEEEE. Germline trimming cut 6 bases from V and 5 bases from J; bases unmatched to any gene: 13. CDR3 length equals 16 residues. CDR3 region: CASNKPQAGGGDTQYF. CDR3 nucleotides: TGTGCCAGCAACAAGCCCCAAGCGGGAGGCGGAGATACGCAGTATTTT.

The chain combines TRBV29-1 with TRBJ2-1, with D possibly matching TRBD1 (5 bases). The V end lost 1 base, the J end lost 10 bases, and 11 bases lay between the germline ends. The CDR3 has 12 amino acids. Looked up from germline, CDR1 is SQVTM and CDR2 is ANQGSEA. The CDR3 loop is CSVEVRGREQFF. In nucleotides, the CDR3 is TGCAGCGTTGAAGTAAGGGGCCGGGAGCAGTTCTTC.

In nucleotides, the CDR3 is TGTGCCTGGAGTGTACTAAATGCCCCCGACAATGAGCAGTTCTTC. Translated, it gives CAWSVLNAPDNEQFF. The genes are TRBV30 and TRBJ2-1; D ambiguous. The CDR3 sequence is 15 residues long. The V gene lost 0 bases and the J gene lost 5 bases, with 14 bases spanning the gap. Germline V gene sequence: CDR1 GTSNPN, CDR2 SVGIG (reference sequence). Filled out from reference TRBV30 and TRBJ2-1, the complete variable domain reads SQTIHQWPATLVQPVGSPLSLECTVEGTSNPNLYWYRQAAGRGLQLLFYSVGIGQISSEVPQNLSASRPQDRQFILSSKKLLLSDSGFYLCAWSVLNAPDNEQFFGPGTRLTVL.

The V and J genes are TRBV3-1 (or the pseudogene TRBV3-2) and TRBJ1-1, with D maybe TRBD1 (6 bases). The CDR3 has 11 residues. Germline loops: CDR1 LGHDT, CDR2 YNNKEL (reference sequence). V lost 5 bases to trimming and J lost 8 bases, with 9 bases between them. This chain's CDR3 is CASSTGTEAFF. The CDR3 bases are TGTGCCAGCAGCACAGGGACCGAAGCTTTCTTT.

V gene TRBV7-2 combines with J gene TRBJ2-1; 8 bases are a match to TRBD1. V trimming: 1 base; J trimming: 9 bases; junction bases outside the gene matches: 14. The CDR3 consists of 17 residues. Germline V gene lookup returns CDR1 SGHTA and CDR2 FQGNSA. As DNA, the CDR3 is TGTGCCAGCAGCTTAGTTAACCTGGGGCAGGGGGCAGGTGAGCAGTTCTTC. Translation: CASSLVNLGQGAGEQFF.

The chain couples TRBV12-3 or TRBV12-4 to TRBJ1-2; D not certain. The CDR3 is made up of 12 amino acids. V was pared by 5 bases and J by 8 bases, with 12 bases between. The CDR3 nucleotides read TGTGCCAGCAGTACTCCGGGGAGGGGCTACACCTTC. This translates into CASSTPGRGYTF.

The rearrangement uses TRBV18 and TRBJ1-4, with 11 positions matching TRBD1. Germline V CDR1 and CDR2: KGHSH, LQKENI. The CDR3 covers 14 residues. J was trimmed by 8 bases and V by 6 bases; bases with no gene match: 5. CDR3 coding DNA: TGTGCCAGCTCTATAGGACAGGGGGCGGAAAAACTGTTTTTT. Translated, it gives CASSIGQGAEKLFF.

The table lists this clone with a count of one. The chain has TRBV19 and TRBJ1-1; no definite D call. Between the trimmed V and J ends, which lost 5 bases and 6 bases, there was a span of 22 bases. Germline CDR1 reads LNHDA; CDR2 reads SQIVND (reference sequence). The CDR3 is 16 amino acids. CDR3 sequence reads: CASSFRRSPTLPEAFF. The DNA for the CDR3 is TGTGCCAGTAGTTTTCGACGGAGTCCTACCTTACCTGAAGCTTTCTTT.

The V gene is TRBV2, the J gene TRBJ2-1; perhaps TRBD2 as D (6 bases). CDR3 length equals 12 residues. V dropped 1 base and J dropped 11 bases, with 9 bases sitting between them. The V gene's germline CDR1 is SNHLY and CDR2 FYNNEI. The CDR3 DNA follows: TGTGCCAGCAGTGAAGGGGGGGTGAAGCAGTTCTTC. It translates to CASSEGGVKQFF.

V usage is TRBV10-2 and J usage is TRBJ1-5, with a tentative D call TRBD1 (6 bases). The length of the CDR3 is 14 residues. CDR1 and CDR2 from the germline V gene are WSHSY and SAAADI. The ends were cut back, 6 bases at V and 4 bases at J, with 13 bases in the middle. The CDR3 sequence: CASRTGEPNQPQHF. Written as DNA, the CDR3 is TGCGCCAGCAGGACAGGTGAGCCGAATCAGCCCCAGCATTTT.

Written as DNA, the CDR3 is TGTGCCAATCTTCGGGGGGGTGGTAAGAATCAGCCCCAGCATTTT. It yields the protein CANLRGGGKNQPQHF. This rearrangement joins TRBV19 to TRBJ1-5, with a tentative D call TRBD1 (5 bases). V was cut by 10 bases and J by 4 bases, with 20 bases left in between. The CDR3 loop spans 15 amino acids. CDR1 and CDR2 (germline): LNHDA, SQIVND (reference sequence).

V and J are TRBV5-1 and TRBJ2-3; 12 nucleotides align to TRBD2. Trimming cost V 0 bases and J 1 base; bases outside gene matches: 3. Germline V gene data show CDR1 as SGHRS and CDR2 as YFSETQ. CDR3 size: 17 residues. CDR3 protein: CASSLGRLAGGTDTQYF. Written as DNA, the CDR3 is TGCGCCAGCAGCTTGGGCAGACTAGCGGGGGGCACAGATACGCAGTATTTT.